The 10 T cell receptor beta chains given below trace back to one sample, sequenced in a study of response to subunit inactivated influenza vaccine. Using its own MiXCR run on the RT-PCR reads, TCRdb lists one record per CDR3 protein. The data contain about 180,000 distinct CDR3 sequences, approximately 12% of them singletons. The sample was CD8+ T cells sorted from PBMCs, taken around 25 months after vaccination. The receptors were sampled from a man aged 50 to 69 who received an inactivated influenza vaccine.

A few counts support this clonotype. This chain joins TRBV29-1 and TRBJ2-7; no firm D call. Trimming cost V 7 bases and J 0 bases, with 10 bases left between them. Germline CDR1 reads SQVTM; CDR2 reads ANQGSEA. The CDR3 has 12 amino acids. The CDR3 DNA is TGCAGCGGTAGTGACGGCTCCTACGAGCAGTACTTC. This sequence encodes CSGSDGSYEQYF.

The chain joins TRBV6-1 to TRBJ2-1; 9 bases agree with TRBD1. The CDR3 length is 13 residues. V shed 6 bases and J 7 bases; nucleotides not matched to a gene: 4. Germline V CDR1 and CDR2: MNHNS, SASEGT. The DNA of the CDR3 is TGTGCCAGCAGGGGACAGGGAGAAAATGAGCAGTTCTTC. The encoded protein is CASRGQGENEQFF.

Only a few counts were recorded for this clonotype. The gene calls are TRBV6-5 and TRBJ2-6, with TRBD1 matching over 7 bases. V lost 2 bases and J lost 3; bases outside the gene matches: 1. CDR3 length equals 15 residues. The germline CDR1 and CDR2 sequences are MNHEY and SVGAGI. As DNA, the CDR3 is TGTGCCAGCAGTTACCAGGGGGTTGGGGCCAACGTCCTGACTTTC. Protein: CASSYQGVGANVLTF.

This clonotype appeared a few times. The chain employs TRBV6-5 and TRBJ2-5, with D uncertain. Trimming shortened V by 0 bases and J by 0 bases, and 11 bases separated the two germline ends. Germline CDR1 reads MNHEY; CDR2 reads SVGAGI. This CDR3 contains 16 residues. In DNA, the CDR3 is TGTGCCAGCAGTTACTCGGGTACACCGTACCAAGAGACCCAGTACTTC. Its protein is CASSYSGTPYQETQYF.

The CDR3 loop is CASSLGEREASTDTQYF. Here the CDR3 DNA reads TGTGCCAGCAGCTTAGGAGAGCGGGAAGCGAGCACAGATACGCAGTATTTT. The chain links TRBV7-9 to TRBJ2-3; 7 bases agree with TRBD2. V was clipped by 1 base and J by 0 bases; unmatched bases: 7. The CDR3 runs to 17 residues. Germline V CDR1 and CDR2: SEHNR, FQNEAQ (reference sequence). The full variable domain, completed using reference TRBV7-9 and TRBJ2-3, is DTGVSQNPRHKITKRGQNVTFRCDPISEHNRLYWYRQTLGQGPEFLTYFQNEAQLEKSRLLSDRFSAERPKGSFSTLEIQRTEQGDSAMYLCASSLGEREASTDTQYFGPGTRLTVL.

V gene TRBV28 combines with J gene TRBJ2-6; 10 nucleotides align to TRBD2. This CDR3 has 19 amino acids. The germline V gene encodes CDR1 MDHEN and CDR2 SYDVKM. Trimming cost V 5 bases and J 0 bases; bases outside gene matches: 10. The CDR3 DNA reads TGTGCCAGCAGTGGGCACCTAGCGGGGGAGAGCTCTGGGGCCAACGTCCTGACTTTC. This encodes CASSGHLAGESSGANVLTF.

The sample holds many counts of this clonotype. The CDR3 spells CSVGLAGDEDTQYF. For the CDR3, the DNA is TGCAGCGTGGGACTAGCGGGAGACGAGGATACGCAGTATTTT. The V call is TRBV29-1, the J call TRBJ2-3, with 14 bases aligning to TRBD2. Trimming removed 6 bases from V and 6 bases from J; junction bases left unmatched: 5. The CDR3 has 14 amino acids. Germline CDR1 and CDR2: SQVTM and ANQGSEA.

At least ten counts were recorded for this clonotype. The chain employs TRBV6-5 and TRBJ2-2, with D perhaps matching TRBD1 (5 bases). The CDR3 is 14 residues long. Germline CDR1 is MNHEY and CDR2 is SVGAGI. The V and J ends lost 2 bases and 7 bases respectively, with 11 bases between them. For the CDR3, the DNA is TGTGCCAGCAGTTACAAGGGGCAGAGCGGGGAGCTGTTTTTT. Its translation: CASSYKGQSGELFF.

About this clonotype itself: This sequence may be a read error, since a much larger clone differs from it by one base. V usage is TRBV27 and J usage is TRBJ2-7; D gene unclear. In germline, CDR1 is MNHEY, CDR2 SMNVEV (reference sequence). CDR3 length equals 13 residues. In DNA, the CDR3 is TGTGCCAGCAGTTTCCTCTCTTCCTACGAGCGGTACTTC. It codes for CASSFLSSYERYF.

The V gene is TRBV9, the J gene TRBJ2-7; D is possibly TRBD1 or TRBD2 (6 bases each). The V and J ends lost 0 bases and 2 bases respectively, with 12 bases between them. Germline loops: CDR1 SGDLS, CDR2 YYNGEE. The CDR3 loop spans 15 amino acids. The CDR3 bases are TGTGCCAGCAGCGTAGGGGACGGGGGCACCTACGAGCAGTACTTC. Translated, it gives CASSVGDGGTYEQYF.